This T cell receptor (beta chain) was recorded in a study of blood T cell repertoires in COVID-19. Study overall: The origin of the acute and convalescent COVID-19 samples was the United States, Italy and Spain. Sample material is recorded as cDNA or gDNA derived from T cells, B-cell-depleted T cells, or PBMCs.

The germline V and J ends were trimmed by 3 bases and 5 bases, with 8 bases remaining between them. CDR1 and CDR2 from the germline V gene are SGHTA and FQGTGA. The CDR3 has 14 amino acids. Under the authors' procedure: Estimation of nucleated cell counts relied on the amplification of reference gene primers. Assay: immunoSEQ multiplex PCR; the TCRdb copy retains only in-frame clones and omits some. V, J and clone size are taken as reported in that table, and D and trimming were inferred from the DNA itself. Of approximately 280,000 clones in the sample, 86% were seen once. The chain couples TRBV7-3 to TRBJ1-6; D unresolved. The sequencing sample was made of peripheral blood. This receptor was identified in a woman aged 30 to 39 who had recovered from COVID-19. This chain's CDR3 is CASSLSGDNSPLHF. CDR3 nucleotides: TGTGCCAGCAGCTTGAGCGGTGATAATTCACCCCTCCACTTT. Supplemented by reference TRBV7-3 and TRBJ1-6, the full variable domain reads GAGVSQTPSNKVTEKGKYVELRCDPISGHTALYWYRQSLGQGPEFLIYFQGTGAADDSGLPNDRFFAVRPEGSVSTLKIQRTERGDSAVYLCASSLSGDNSPLHFGNGTRLTVT.